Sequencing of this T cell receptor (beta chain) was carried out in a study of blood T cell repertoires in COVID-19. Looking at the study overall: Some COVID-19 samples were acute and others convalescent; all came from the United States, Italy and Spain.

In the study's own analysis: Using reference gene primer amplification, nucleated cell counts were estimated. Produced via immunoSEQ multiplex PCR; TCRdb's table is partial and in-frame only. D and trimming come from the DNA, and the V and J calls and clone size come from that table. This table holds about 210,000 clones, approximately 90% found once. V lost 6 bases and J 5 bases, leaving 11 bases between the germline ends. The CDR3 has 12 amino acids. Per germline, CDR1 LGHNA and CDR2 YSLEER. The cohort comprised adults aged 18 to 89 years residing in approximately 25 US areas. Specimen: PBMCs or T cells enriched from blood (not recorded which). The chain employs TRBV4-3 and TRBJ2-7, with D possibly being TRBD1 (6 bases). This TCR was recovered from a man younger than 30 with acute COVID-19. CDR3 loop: CASSQGFNEQYF. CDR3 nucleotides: TGCGCCAGCAGTCAGGGGTTCAACGAGCAGTACTTC.